Listed below are T cell receptor beta chains from one sample, sequenced in a study of OX40 agonist ivuxolimab in advanced cancers. TCRdb's table, derived via immunoSEQ multiplex PCR, lists solely in-frame clones and lacks some. The sample carries some 16,000 clones, approximately 86% recorded once. Sequencing was performed on CD4+ or CD8+ T cells sorted from blood, taken in a trial of the OX40 agonist ivuxolimab. Receptor source: an adult with an advanced solid tumor such as melanoma, head and neck, liver or kidney cancer. CDR3s include the opening cysteine and the closing phenylalanine or tryptophan. The D gene is left open where the match is weak.

d_call j_call v_call cdr3_nt cdr3_aa
TRBD2 TRBJ2-7 TRBV5-1 TGCGCCAGCAGCTCGTCACTAGCGGGACTGTACGAGCAGTACTTC CASSSSLAGLYEQYF
- TRBJ1-2 TRBV27 TGTGCCAGCAGTTTATTCCCTCTTGGGAGCTATGGCTACACCTTC CASSLFPLGSYGYTF
TRBD1 TRBJ2-1 TRBV6-1 TGTGCCAGCAGCCAGCAATTTGGACAGGGCAATGAGCAGTTCTTC CASSQQFGQGNEQFF
- TRBJ1-2 TRBV19 TGTGCCAGTACCTTCACGGCCCGTTTCATACAAAACTATGGCTACACCTTC CASTFTARFIQNYGYTF
- TRBJ2-2 TRBV27 TGTGCCAGCAGTTGGCGGACAGTTTCGAACACCGGGGAGCTGTTTTTT CASSWRTVSNTGELFF
- TRBJ1-1 TRBV6-1 TGTGCCAGCAGTTTCGGGACACGCCACACTGAAGCTTTCTTT CASSFGTRHTEAFF
TRBD2 TRBJ2-1 TRBV7-3 TGTGCCAGCAGCTTAGGCGGGAGCTCCAATGAGCAGTTCTTC CASSLGGSSNEQFF
- TRBJ1-2 TRBV25-1 TGTGCCAGCAGTGAAATCAGGGGTTACGGGGGCTACACCTTC CASSEIRGYGGYTF
TRBD2 TRBJ2-2 TRBV9 TGTGCCAGCAGCGTAGGGTGGAGAGACATTAGCGGGAGTTTGAGGACCGGGGAGCTGTTTTTT CASSVGWRDISGSLRTGELFF
- TRBJ1-2 TRBV30 TGTGCCTGGAGTGATATATATGGCTACACCTTC CAWSDIYGYTF